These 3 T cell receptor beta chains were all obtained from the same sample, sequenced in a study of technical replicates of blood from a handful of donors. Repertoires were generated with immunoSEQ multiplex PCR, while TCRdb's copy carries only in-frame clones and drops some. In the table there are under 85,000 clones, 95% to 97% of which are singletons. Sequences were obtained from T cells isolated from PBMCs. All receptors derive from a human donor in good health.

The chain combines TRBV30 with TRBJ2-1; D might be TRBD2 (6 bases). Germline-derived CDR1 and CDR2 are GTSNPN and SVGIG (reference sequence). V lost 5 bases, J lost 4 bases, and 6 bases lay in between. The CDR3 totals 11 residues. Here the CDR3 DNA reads TGTGCCTGGGGGACTTACAATGAGCAGTTCTTC. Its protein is CAWGTYNEQFF.

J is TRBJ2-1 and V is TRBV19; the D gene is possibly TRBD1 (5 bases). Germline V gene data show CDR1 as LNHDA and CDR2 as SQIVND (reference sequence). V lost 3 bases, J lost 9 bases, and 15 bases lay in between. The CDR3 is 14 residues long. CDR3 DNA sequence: TGTGCCAGTAGTATGAACCCCGACAGACCTGAGCAGTTCTTC. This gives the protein CASSMNPDRPEQFF.

This CDR3 is CASSYMRQGAYEQYF. CDR3 nucleotide sequence: TGTGCCAGCAGTTATATGAGACAGGGGGCCTACGAGCAGTACTTC. The gene calls are TRBV6-5 and TRBJ2-7; 9 bases map to TRBD1. Trimming removed 3 bases from V and 2 bases from J; junction bases left unmatched: 5. This CDR3 is 15 amino acids long. CDR1 is MNHEY, CDR2 SVGAGI, per germline.